The sequence of this T cell receptor beta chain was determined in a study of CD8 T cells in ankylosing spondylitis. This clonotype was observed at least ten times. The target antigen is unknown. V was shortened by 0 bases and J by 5 bases, with 13 bases between the two germline ends. From germline, CDR1 is SGHTA and CDR2 FQGTGA. The length of the CDR3 is 15 residues. Study-level findings and limits: In ankylosing spondylitis patients, matched synovial fluid reportedly showed significant enrichment of disease-linked clones.

TCRdb recomputed calls from the 5' RACE reads with MiXCR, one row per CDR3 protein. The profile covers under 150,000 distinct CDR3 sequences, with about a tenth appearing a single time and approximately 3.4% taken by the ten largest. The sequenced material came from blood, either unsorted or a sorted T cell fraction (not recorded which). V usage is TRBV7-3 and J usage is TRBJ2-5; tentatively, D is TRBD2 (6 bases). This sequence originates from a male donor with ankylosing spondylitis or in good health (not recorded which). For the CDR3, the DNA is TGTGCCAGCAGCTTAACGGGACTGACGGGGGAGACCCAGTACTTC. Its protein product is CASSLTGLTGETQYF.